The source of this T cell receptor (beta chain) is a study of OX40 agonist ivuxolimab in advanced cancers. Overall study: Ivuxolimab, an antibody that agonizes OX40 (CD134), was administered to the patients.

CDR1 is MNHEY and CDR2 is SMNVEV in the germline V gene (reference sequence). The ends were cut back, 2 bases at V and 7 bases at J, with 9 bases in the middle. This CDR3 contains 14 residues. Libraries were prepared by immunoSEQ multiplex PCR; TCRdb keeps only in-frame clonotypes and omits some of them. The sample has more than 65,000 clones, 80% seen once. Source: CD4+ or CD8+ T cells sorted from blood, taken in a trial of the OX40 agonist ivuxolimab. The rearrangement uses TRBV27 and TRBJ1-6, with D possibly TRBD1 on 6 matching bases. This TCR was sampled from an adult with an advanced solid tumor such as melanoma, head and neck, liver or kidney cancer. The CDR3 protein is CASSLGQRNSPLHF. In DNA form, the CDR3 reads TGTGCCAGCAGTTTAGGACAGAGGAATTCACCCCTCCACTTT.